The 26 T cell receptor beta chains below were found in one sample sequenced in a study of shared clonotypes between healthy human individuals. Clones were read by immunoSEQ multiplex PCR, and TCRdb kept only the in-frame ones, dropping some. The sample has over 800,000 clones, over 90% seen once. Positively selected for CCR7, the CD45RO-negative cells used as naive CD8 cells excluded terminally differentiated effector memory CD45RA+ cells. The sequencing sample was made of naive CD8+ T cells sorted from blood. The receptor source for this set is a man in his thirties or forties in good health.

The chain joins TRBV28 to TRBJ1-5; no firm D call. Trimming took off 3 bases at V and 0 bases at J, with 9 bases between the two ends. The CDR3 is 15 residues long. Germline V gene sequence: CDR1 MDHEN, CDR2 SYDVKM. The CDR3 region has the DNA TGTGCCAGCAGTTTTCGGGTGGCTAGCAATCAGCCCCAGCATTTT. Its translation: CASSFRVASNQPQHF.

The chain combines TRBV27 with TRBJ1-1; D is ambiguous. Trimming removed 1 base at V and 3 bases at J, with 18 bases between. There are 17 residues in the CDR3. Germline V lookup: CDR1 MNHEY, CDR2 SMNVEV (reference sequence). The CDR3 loop is CASSLWKGRPVDTEAFF. CDR3 in DNA: TGTGCCAGCAGTTTATGGAAGGGCAGACCTGTCGACACTGAAGCTTTCTTT.

This chain joins TRBV15 and TRBJ2-2, with a possible D match to TRBD1 (6 bases). The CDR3 runs 16 residues. V was clipped by 6 bases and J by 6 bases, with 20 bases between them. Looked up from germline, CDR1 is LNHNV and CDR2 is YYDKDF (reference sequence). CDR3 DNA: TGTGCCACCAGTCCGACCGCAGGGGCGGAATCCGGGGAGCTGTTTTTT. Its translation is CATSPTAGAESGELFF.

The chain uses TRBV12-2 and TRBJ2-3; the table's D call, TRBD2, was not checked against the DNA. TRBV12-2 is reported as a pseudogene. The CDR3 length is 15 residues. The CDR3 loop reads CASRLAVRGTDTQYF. Here the CDR3 DNA reads TGTGCAAGTCGCTTAGCCGTGAGGGGCACAGATACGCAGTATTTT.

Comments on this clone: Other DNA sequences in the sample encode the same CDR3. The rearrangement links TRBV6-5 to TRBJ2-7; the D is unclear. With 0 bases removed from V and 0 bases from J, the gap between germline ends came to 6 bases. Germline V lookup: CDR1 MNHEY, CDR2 SVGAGI. CDR3 length: 14 residues. The CDR3 coding sequence is TGTGCCAGCAGTTACTCCGACGGCTCCTACGAGCAGTACTTC. It specifies CASSYSDGSYEQYF.

This chain uses TRBV5-1 with TRBJ2-1, with TRBD2 matching over 13 bases. Per germline, CDR1 SGHRS and CDR2 YFSETQ. The V and J ends lost 4 bases and 5 bases, in that order; junction bases with no gene match: 3. The CDR3 runs to 15 residues. As DNA, the CDR3 is TGCGCCAGCAGCCTCGGGACTAGCGGGAACAATGAGCAGTTCTTC. This sequence encodes CASSLGTSGNNEQFF. Filled out from reference TRBV5-1 and TRBJ2-1, the complete variable domain reads KAGVTQTPRYLIKTRGQQVTLSCSPISGHRSVSWYQQTPGQGLQFLFEYFSETQRNKGNFPGRFSGRQFSNSRSEMNVSTLELGDSALYLCASSLGTSGNNEQFFGPGTRLTVL.

The chain combines TRBV19 with TRBJ2-5; D not certain. V was pared by 3 bases and J by 3 bases, with 11 bases between. The CDR3 consists of 14 residues. Germline V lookup: CDR1 LNHDA, CDR2 SQIVND (reference sequence). The CDR3, as DNA: TGTGCCAGTAGTATTGATTTTAGGGAAGAGACCCAGTACTTC. As protein: CASSIDFREETQYF. Variable domain in full (rest from reference TRBV19 and TRBJ2-5): DGGITQSPKYLFRKEGQNVTLSCEQNLNHDAMYWYRQDPGQGLRLIYYSQIVNDFQKGDIAEGYSVSREKKESFPLTVTSAQKNPTAFYLCASSIDFREETQYFGPGTRLLVL.

This chain joins TRBV7-9 and TRBJ2-1, with D uncertain. Deletions cut 5 bases from V and 8 bases from J, with 10 bases between. Germline loops: CDR1 SEHNR, CDR2 FQNEAQ (reference sequence). The CDR3 is made up of 12 amino acids. The CDR3 loop reads CASSPAPDEQFF. The CDR3 bases are TGTGCCAGCAGCCCCGCCCCCGATGAGCAGTTCTTC.

This clone has only one observation. The chain links TRBV4-1 to TRBJ2-3, with 10 bases that match TRBD2. V gave up 5 bases and J gave up 5 bases; unmatched junction bases: 4. The CDR3 covers 14 residues. The germline gives CDR1 MGHRA, CDR2 YSYEKL. CDR3 protein: CASSARLAGDTQYF. As DNA, the CDR3 is TGCGCCAGCAGCGCCCGACTAGCGGGAGATACGCAGTATTTT.

The V and J genes are TRBV6-6 and TRBJ1-4; 8 bases map to TRBD1. Trimming cost V 6 bases and J 3 bases; bases outside gene matches: 3. The CDR3 runs to 14 residues. Germline CDR1 MNHNY, CDR2 SVGAGI (reference sequence). CDR3 sequence: CASRTGASNEKLFF. Here the CDR3 DNA reads TGTGCCAGCAGGACAGGGGCCTCTAATGAAAAACTGTTTTTT.

V gene TRBV9 combines with J gene TRBJ2-6; weak D call: TRBD2 (5 bases). Germline CDR1 is SGDLS and CDR2 is YYNGEE. The CDR3 is 15 residues long. V dropped 4 bases and J dropped 2 bases, with 10 bases sitting between them. CDR3 in DNA: TGTGCCAGCAGCAGGGCCGGGGCTGGGGCCAACGTCCTGACTTTC. Amino acid sequence: CASSRAGAGANVLTF.

The rearrangement links TRBV27 to TRBJ2-5; D may be TRBD1 (6 bases). This CDR3 has 14 residues. V was cut by 5 bases and J by 2 bases, with 12 bases left in between. The germline V gene encodes CDR1 MNHEY and CDR2 SMNVEV (reference sequence). The CDR3 loop reads CASSTQGLQETQYF. The CDR3 DNA reads as TGTGCCAGCAGTACACAGGGCCTTCAAGAGACCCAGTACTTC.

The chain combines TRBV4-3 with TRBJ2-7; D not resolved. This CDR3 is 16 amino acids long. Germline values: CDR1 LGHNA, CDR2 YSLEER. Trimming shortened V by 0 bases and J by 5 bases, and 17 bases separated the two germline ends. CDR3 nucleotide sequence: TGCGCCAGCAGCCAAGATCCGACCGGACCTTGGAACGAGCAGTACTTC. It translates to CASSQDPTGPWNEQYF.

V and J are TRBV10-3 and TRBJ2-7; 9 bases fit TRBD2. CDR3 length: 16 amino acids. Germline V CDR1 and CDR2: ENHRY, SYGVKD. The J segment lost 2 bases and the V segment lost 6 bases, leaving 11 bases of the junction unmatched. The CDR3 nucleotides read TGTGCCATCAGGAACCCGGATAGCGGGAGAACCTACGAGCAGTACTTC. Translating gives CAIRNPDSGRTYEQYF.

This sequence joins TRBV27 and TRBJ2-7; 9 bases are a match to TRBD1. The J segment lost 3 bases and the V segment lost 5 bases, leaving 5 bases of the junction unmatched. This CDR3 has 14 amino acids. Germline V gives CDR1 MNHEY, CDR2 SMNVEV (reference sequence). The CDR3 sequence: CASSTTGGFYEQYF. CDR3 sequence (DNA): TGTGCCAGCAGTACGACAGGGGGATTCTACGAGCAGTACTTC.

Details on this clone: The same CDR3 also results from other DNA sequences found in this sample. The rearrangement joins TRBV19 to TRBJ2-7, with D tentatively TRBD2 (7 bases). The germline gives CDR1 LNHDA, CDR2 SQIVND (reference sequence). Deletions cut 5 bases from V and 3 bases from J, with 14 bases between. The CDR3 contains 14 residues. CDR3 nucleotide sequence: TGTGCCAGTAGTTGGGGGGGCGCGGGCTACGAGCAGTACTTC. This translates into CASSWGGAGYEQYF.

V usage is TRBV18 and J usage is TRBJ1-5, with no clear D. The V and J ends lost 0 bases and 1 base respectively, with 1 base between them. The length of the CDR3 is 13 residues. Germline CDR1 and CDR2: KGHSH and LQKENI. CDR3 sequence: CASSPPSNQPQHF. CDR3 DNA sequence: TGTGCCAGCTCACCACCCAGCAATCAGCCCCAGCATTTT.

The chain employs TRBV18 and TRBJ1-5; 7 positions match TRBD1. The V gene end was trimmed by 6 bases and the J gene end by 0 bases; junction bases not matched to a gene: 14. In germline, CDR1 is KGHSH, CDR2 LQKENI. This CDR3 has 18 residues. CDR3: CASSLTGAPTLSNQPQHF. The CDR3 nucleotides are TGTGCCAGCTCGCTTACAGGGGCCCCAACCCTTAGCAATCAGCCCCAGCATTTT.

The rearrangement links TRBV28 to TRBJ2-3; D not certain. Trimming stripped 5 bases from V and 6 bases from J, with 12 bases between. CDR3 length: 13 amino acids. Germline V CDR1 and CDR2: MDHEN, SYDVKM. CDR3 amino acids: CASSPLSVDTQYF. The CDR3 DNA sequence: TGTGCCAGCAGTCCCTTATCGGTTGATACGCAGTATTTT.

The V call is TRBV6-6, the J call TRBJ1-4, with unresolved D. Trimming took off 10 bases at V and 0 bases at J, with 9 bases between the two ends. This CDR3 is built from 13 residues. Germline V gives CDR1 MNHNY, CDR2 SVGAGI (reference sequence). The CDR3 protein is CATHPATNEKLFF. CDR3 in DNA: TGTGCCACCCACCCTGCAACTAATGAAAAACTGTTTTTT.

V and J are TRBV4-1 and TRBJ2-3; D uncertain. V was trimmed by 1 base and J by 0 bases, leaving 8 bases between them. The CDR3 consists of 15 residues. Germline values: CDR1 MGHRA, CDR2 YSYEKL. The CDR3 region has the DNA TGCGCCAGCAGCCAAGTGGGTGGGAGCACAGATACGCAGTATTTT. Translation: CASSQVGGSTDTQYF.

The chain joins TRBV9 to TRBJ1-5, with D uncertain. CDR1 SGDLS and CDR2 YYNGEE come from the germline V gene. CDR3 length equals 14 residues. Trimming stripped 0 bases from V and 5 bases from J, with 9 bases between. Written as DNA, the CDR3 is TGTGCCAGCAGCGTAGCGGCAGAATATCAGCCCCAGCATTTT. Translation gives CASSVAAEYQPQHF.

This chain uses TRBV6-1 with TRBJ2-2, with D hard to call. The CDR3 sequence is 18 residues long. The ends were cut back, 0 bases at V and 0 bases at J, with 14 bases in the middle. Germline CDR1 is MNHNS and CDR2 is SASEGT. CDR3 nucleotides: TGTGCCAGCAGTGAAGCGCTTTTTCGGGCTACGAACACCGGGGAGCTGTTTTTT. It translates to CASSEALFRATNTGELFF.

As to this clone: Other DNA sequences from this sample encode an identical CDR3 as well. J is TRBJ2-1 and V is TRBV7-9; 10 bases align to TRBD2. Germline V CDR1 and CDR2: SEHNR, FQNEAQ (reference sequence). This CDR3 has 15 amino acids. The junction had 6 bases not matched to a gene; V was cut back by 6 bases and J by 4 bases. CDR3 bases: TGTGCCAGCAGACCAACTAGCGGGACATACAATGAGCAGTTCTTC. It codes for CASRPTSGTYNEQFF.

The chain couples TRBV29-1 to TRBJ2-1; either TRBD1 or TRBD2 may fit D (6 bases each). V lost 0 bases, J lost 9 bases, and 9 bases lay in between. The CDR3 contains 12 residues. Germline values: CDR1 SQVTM, CDR2 ANQGSEA. The chain's CDR3 is CSVEEEGVEQFF. The CDR3 bases are TGCAGCGTTGAAGAGGAGGGGGTTGAGCAGTTCTTC.

The rearrangement links TRBV7-6 to TRBJ2-1, with D possibly matching TRBD1 (6 bases). The CDR3 extends over 15 amino acids. V lost 5 bases and J lost 4, with 15 bases in between. The germline V gene encodes CDR1 SGHVS and CDR2 FNYEAQ. DNA of the CDR3: TGTGCCAGCAGCGATACAGGGCTGGGATACAATGAGCAGTTCTTC. This gives the protein CASSDTGLGYNEQFF.